A single sample is the source of the 11 T cell receptor beta chains below, sequenced in a study of identifying expanded T cells in peripheral blood. Sequenced by immunoSEQ multiplex PCR; TCRdb stores in-frame clones only, minus some. The repertoire holds tens of thousands of clones, with approximately 80% as singletons. The material sequenced was blood. These receptor sequences come from a person aged 18 to 70 in good health.

The chain joins TRBV7-3 to TRBJ1-2; D gene unclear. This CDR3 is built from 16 residues. Trimming stripped 5 bases from V and 0 bases from J, with 16 bases between. Germline assignment: CDR1 SGHTA and CDR2 FQGTGA. CDR3 in amino acids: CASSPHQWWANYGYTF. CDR3 bases: TGTGCCAGCAGCCCCCACCAATGGTGGGCTAACTATGGCTACACCTTC.

Only a few counts were recorded for this clone. V and J are TRBV23-1 and TRBJ2-5; no definite D call. TRBV23-1 is an open reading frame whose function is uncertain. The CDR3 is 12 amino acids. Trimming pared 0 bases from V and 10 bases from J, leaving 9 bases between. The CDR3, as DNA: TGCGCCAGCAGTCAATCCATAACTTACCAGTACTTC. Translation: CASSQSITYQYF.

As regards this clone: The sample contains more than one DNA sequence encoding this CDR3. V gene TRBV9 combines with J gene TRBJ1-1; D unclear. Trimming cost V 0 bases and J 1 base, with 10 bases left between them. This CDR3 spans 15 amino acids. Germline V gene sequence: CDR1 SGDLS, CDR2 YYNGEE. In DNA form, the CDR3 reads TGTGCCAGCAGCGTAGGCTCTCTAGGGAACACTGAAGCTTTCTTT. As protein: CASSVGSLGNTEAFF.

The rearrangement links TRBV11-1 to TRBJ2-5, with D perhaps TRBD1 or TRBD2 (5 bases each). Germline V lookup: CDR1 SGHAT, CDR2 FQDESV (reference sequence). The CDR3 sequence is 14 residues long. Trimming removed 5 bases from V and 1 base from J, with 11 bases in between. In DNA, the CDR3 is TGTGCCAGCAGCCAGGGACGGCCCCAAGAGACCCAGTACTTC. This codes for CASSQGRPQETQYF. Combining the CDR3 with reference TRBV11-1 and TRBJ2-5 gives the whole variable domain EAEVAQSPRYKITEKSQAVAFWCDPISGHATLYWYRQILGQGPELLVQFQDESVVDDSQLPKDRFSAERLKGVDSTLKIQPAELGDSAMYLCASSQGRPQETQYFGPGTRLLVL.

The V call is TRBV5-1, the J call TRBJ1-6, with TRBD1 matching 7 bases. The junction had 7 bases not matched to a gene; V was cut back by 5 bases and J by 8 bases. CDR1 is SGHRS, CDR2 YFSETQ, per germline. The CDR3 is 14 residues long. CDR3: CASRETGWDSPLHF. The CDR3 DNA reads TGCGCCAGCAGGGAGACAGGGTGGGATTCACCCCTCCACTTT.

The chain couples TRBV6-5 to TRBJ2-7; 9 nucleotides match TRBD1. Germline-derived CDR1 and CDR2 are MNHEY and SVGAGI. The CDR3 covers 15 residues. The ends lost 6 bases at V and 4 bases at J; junction bases unmatched: 10. DNA for the CDR3: TGTGCCAGCAGGCGATCGGACAGGGGAGGATACGAGCAGTACGTC. Protein product: CASRRSDRGGYEQYV.

The V call is TRBV18, the J call TRBJ2-2; 8 bases align to TRBD1. V dropped 3 bases and J dropped 4; count of bases not matched to a gene: 7. The CDR3 extends over 16 amino acids. Germline-derived CDR1 and CDR2 are KGHSH and LQKENI. As DNA, the CDR3 is TGTGCCAGCTCACCTGGACAGGGCCTCTTCACCGGGGAGCTGTTTTTT. It encodes CASSPGQGLFTGELFF.

This sequence joins TRBV10-1 and TRBJ2-7; weak D call: TRBD1 (6 bases). The V end was cut by 3 bases, the J end by 2 bases, with 14 bases between. This CDR3 has 15 residues. CDR1 is WNHNN and CDR2 is SYGVQD in the germline V gene (reference sequence). CDR3 in DNA: TGCGCCAGCAGTGACCTGACAGGCGGACCCTACGAGCAGTACTTC. Encoded protein: CASSDLTGGPYEQYF.

The CDR3 nucleotides are TGTGCCAGTAGTAGGGGTTGGACAGGGGGCGATGGCTACACCTTC. Protein: CASSRGWTGGDGYTF. The chain uses TRBV19 and TRBJ1-2, with TRBD1 identical over 11 bases. The CDR3 consists of 15 residues. V lost 4 bases and J lost 6; bases outside the gene matches: 7. Per the germline V gene, CDR1 is LNHDA and CDR2 is SQIVND (reference sequence).

The chain couples TRBV19 to TRBJ1-1; D is unresolved. V gave up 3 bases and J gave up 5 bases, with 7 bases separating them. Per germline, CDR1 LNHDA and CDR2 SQIVND (reference sequence). The CDR3 consists of 12 residues. The CDR3 loop reads CASSILGTEAFF. The CDR3, as DNA: TGTGCCAGTAGTATTTTGGGTACTGAAGCTTTCTTT.

The chain uses TRBV10-2 and TRBJ1-6; unclear D gene. The CDR3 runs to 16 residues. Trimming left V 2 bases short and J 0 bases short, with 8 bases between. Germline values: CDR1 WSHSY, CDR2 SAAADI. CDR3 DNA sequence: TGCGCCAGCAGTGAGGCACCGAGCTCCTATAATTCACCCCTCCACTTT. Protein sequence: CASSEAPSSYNSPLHF.